This TCR beta chain was retrieved from a study of technical replicates of blood from a handful of donors. The CDR3 length is 15 residues. Trimming removed 0 bases from V and 1 base from J, with 9 bases in between. Germline CDR1 is PRHDT and CDR2 is FYEKMQ (reference sequence). The assay was immunoSEQ multiplex PCR, and TCRdb's table has in-frame clones only and misses some. There are 64,000 or so clones in the sample; about 90% occur only once, and more than 4.5% lies in the top ten. The source is a human donor in good health. Some clones in this sample may be carry-over from other donors' samples. Input material: PBMCs. This rearrangement joins TRBV13 to TRBJ1-1; D ambiguous. This chain's CDR3 is CASSLGSAENTEAFF. The CDR3 bases are TGTGCCAGCAGCTTAGGATCGGCGGAGAACACTGAAGCTTTCTTT.